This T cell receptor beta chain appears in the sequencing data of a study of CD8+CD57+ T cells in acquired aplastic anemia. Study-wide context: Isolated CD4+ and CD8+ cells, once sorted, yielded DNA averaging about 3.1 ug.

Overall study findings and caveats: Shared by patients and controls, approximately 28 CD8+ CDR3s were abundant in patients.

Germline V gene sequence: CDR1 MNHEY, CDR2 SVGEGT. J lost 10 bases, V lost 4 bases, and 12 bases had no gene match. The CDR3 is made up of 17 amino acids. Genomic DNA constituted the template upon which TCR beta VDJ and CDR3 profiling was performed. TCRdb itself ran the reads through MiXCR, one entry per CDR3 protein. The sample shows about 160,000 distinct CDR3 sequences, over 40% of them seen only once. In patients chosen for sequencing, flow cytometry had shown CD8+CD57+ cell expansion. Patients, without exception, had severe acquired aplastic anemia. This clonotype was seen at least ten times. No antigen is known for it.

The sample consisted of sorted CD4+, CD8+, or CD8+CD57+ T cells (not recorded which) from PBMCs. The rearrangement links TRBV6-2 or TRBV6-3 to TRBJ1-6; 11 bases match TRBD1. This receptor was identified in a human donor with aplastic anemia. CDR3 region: CASSSSITGTGGSPLHF. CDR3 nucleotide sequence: TGTGCCAGCAGTTCCTCGATCACCGGGACAGGGGGATCACCCCTCCACTTT.